What follows are 8 T cell receptor beta chains derived from one specimen sequenced in a study of cytomegalovirus exposure and HLA in healthy donors. PCR was performed using 60 Vbeta and 13 Jbeta primers. The method was immunoSEQ multiplex PCR; TCRdb's version includes in-frame clones alone and lacks a portion of them. This sample has under 200,000 clones; roughly 80% occur once, and the top ten carry 5.5% to 8%. Sequenced: PBMCs. The receptors were sampled from a woman between 25 and 40 years old in good health and CMV-seropositive.

This clone is a singleton in its sample. The rearrangement uses TRBV28 and TRBJ2-7; the match to TRBD1 covers 7 bases. The CDR3 spans 14 residues. Looked up from germline, CDR1 is MDHEN and CDR2 is SYDVKM. V shed 10 bases and J 2 bases; nucleotides not matched to a gene: 11. In DNA form, the CDR3 reads TGTGCCACCAAAGGGGGCGGCTTCCCCTACGAGCAGTACTTC. Its protein is CATKGGGFPYEQYF.

J is TRBJ1-5 and V is TRBV15, with D unclear. This CDR3 has 15 residues. CDR1 and CDR2 from the germline V gene are LNHNV and YYDKDF (reference sequence). The ends were cut back, 0 bases at V and 1 base at J, with 7 bases in the middle. CDR3: CATSRDGSSNQPQHF. CDR3 coding DNA: TGTGCCACCAGCAGAGATGGGAGCAGCAATCAGCCCCAGCATTTT. Filled out from reference TRBV15 and TRBJ1-5, the complete variable domain reads DAMVIQNPRYQVTQFGKPVTLSCSQTLNHNVMYWYQQKSSQAPKLLFHYYDKDFNNEADTPDNFQSRRPNTSFCFLDIRSPGLGDTAMYLCATSRDGSSNQPQHFGDGTRLSIL.

The chain combines TRBV19 with TRBJ1-1; maybe TRBD1 (6 bases). This CDR3 contains 16 residues. Germline V gene sequence: CDR1 LNHDA, CDR2 SQIVND (reference sequence). Trimming cost V 6 bases and J 6 bases, with 23 bases left between them. The CDR3: CASRLFLQGKLPEAFF. The DNA for the CDR3 is TGTGCCAGTAGACTGTTCCTTCAGGGGAAATTGCCTGAAGCTTTCTTT.

The chain recombines TRBV7-9 with TRBJ1-1; D is uncertain. The V and J ends lost 4 bases and 4 bases respectively, with 10 bases between them. Germline CDR1 reads SEHNR; CDR2 reads FQNEAQ (reference sequence). The CDR3 consists of 13 residues. The CDR3 sequence: CASSSPVPTEAFF. In DNA, the CDR3 is TGTGCCAGCAGCTCCCCGGTCCCCACTGAAGCTTTCTTT.

The chain links TRBV6-6 to TRBJ1-5; D perhaps matches TRBD1 (6 bases). Germline V gene data show CDR1 as MNHNY and CDR2 as SVGAGI (reference sequence). Deletions cut 7 bases from V and 7 bases from J, with 17 bases between. The CDR3 sequence is 14 residues long. CDR3 protein: CASTAGLQGQPQHF. CDR3 sequence (DNA): TGTGCCAGCACCGCCGGCCTACAGGGACAGCCCCAGCATTTT.

This chain joins TRBV6-5 and TRBJ1-5; 11 positions match TRBD1. V lost 2 bases to trimming and J lost 11 bases; unmatched junction nucleotides: 11. Germline loops: CDR1 MNHEY, CDR2 SVGAGI. CDR3 length equals 16 residues. DNA for the CDR3: TGTGCCAGCAGTTACCCTGGGACAGGGGGTACAATCACCCAGCATTTT. Encoded protein: CASSYPGTGGTITQHF.

This sequence joins TRBV5-6 and TRBJ1-2; 9 bases are shared with TRBD1. Trimming cost V 0 bases and J 2 bases; bases outside gene matches: 5. The germline gives CDR1 SGHDT, CDR2 YYEEEE. The CDR3 has 16 amino acids. The CDR3 nucleotides read TGTGCCAGCAGCTTGGTCGGCGACAGGGGGAACTATGGCTACACCTTC. Translating it yields CASSLVGDRGNYGYTF.

The rearrangement joins TRBV27 to TRBJ1-1, with D uncertain. There are 14 residues in the CDR3. V was cut by 4 bases and J by 3 bases, with 12 bases left in between. Germline V gives CDR1 MNHEY, CDR2 SMNVEV (reference sequence). DNA of the CDR3: TGTGCCAGCAGTTCACAACCAGGTTACACTGAAGCTTTCTTT. Translation gives CASSSQPGYTEAFF.